These T cell receptor beta chains were read from a single sample in a study of siplizumab effects on memory and regulatory T cells. Using immunoSEQ multiplex PCR, the repertoire was profiled, and TCRdb retains in-frame clones only, with some absent. The sample lists 57,000 or so clones, 85% to 95% occurring once. The source material was CD8+ T cells sorted from blood. The origin of the receptors is a human donor in good health. CDR3s include the opening cysteine and the closing phenylalanine or tryptophan. The order of the fields is V gene, J gene, clone size, D gene, CDR3 protein, CDR3 DNA. The D gene is left open where the match is weak. Clone size is shown for a subset of rows, as once, few, many or a class of expanded clone.

>TRBV30|TRBJ2-2|-|-
CAWTDGLSTGELFF
TGTGCCTGGACCGACGGCCTAAGCACCGGGGAGCTGTTTTTT
>TRBV7-8|TRBJ2-1|-|TRBD2
CASSLGPAGGPKVGYEQFF
TGTGCCAGCAGCTTAGGGCCAGCGGGAGGGCCTAAAGTTGGCTATGAGCAGTTCTTC
>TRBV5-4|TRBJ2-1|-|-
CAAGKNEQFF
TGTGCAGCGGGTAAAAATGAGCAGTTCTTC
>TRBV2|TRBJ2-5|-|-
CASSGTQDQYF
TGTGCCAGCAGTGGAACCCAGGACCAGTACTTC
>TRBV7-6|TRBJ1-1|-|-
CASSLALGEYSEAFF
TGTGCCAGCAGCTTAGCGCTCGGGGAGTACTCTGAAGCTTTCTTT
>TRBV5-1|TRBJ1-2|-|-
CASSLTSTDPYGYTF
TGCGCCAGCAGCTTGACTTCGACGGATCCTTATGGCTACACCTTC
>TRBV2|TRBJ1-4|-|TRBD1
CANPGTESLIAHEKLFF
TGTGCCAACCCCGGGACAGAATCATTAATTGCTCATGAAAAACTGTTTTTT
>TRBV9|TRBJ2-7|-|-
CASSSFDGPSYEQYF
TGTGCCAGCAGCTCTTTCGACGGGCCGTCCTACGAGCAGTACTTC
>TRBV10-3|TRBJ1-2|-|-
CATYRDNAAGYTF
TGTGCCACCTACCGGGACAACGCGGCCGGCTACACCTTC
>TRBV12-5|TRBJ2-5|once|-
CASVSETQYF
TGTGCTAGTGTAAGTGAGACCCAGTACTTC
>TRBV14|TRBJ2-7|-|-
CASSQFLAGEQYF
TGTGCCAGCAGCCAATTCCTTGCCGGGGAGCAGTACTTC
>TRBV19|TRBJ2-5|-|-
CASSNVQGGDEQYF
TGTGCCAGTAGTAACGTTCAGGGGGGAGATGAGCAGTACTTC
>TRBV14|TRBJ1-2|-|-
CATSIFNYGYTF
TGTGCCACCTCGATTTTTAACTATGGCTACACCTTC
>TRBV9|TRBJ2-6|-|-
CASSATSGANVLTF
TGTGCCAGCAGCGCGACCTCTGGGGCCAACGTCCTGACTTTC
>TRBV29-1|TRBJ1-2|-|-
CSVEEIRESHGYTF
TGCAGCGTTGAGGAAATCAGGGAATCCCATGGCTACACCTTC
>TRBV29-1|TRBJ2-7|-|TRBD2
CSVGGMSSGISYEQYF
TGCAGCGTGGGGGGGATGAGTAGCGGGATCTCCTACGAGCAGTACTTC
>TRBV27|TRBJ2-7|-|-
CASSRSQTPGLDEQYF
TGTGCCAGCAGTCGCTCGCAGACCCCGGGACTTGACGAGCAGTACTTC
>TRBV27|TRBJ1-2|-|TRBD1
CASSLTGVYGYTF
TGTGCCAGCAGCTTGACAGGGGTCTATGGCTACACCTTC
>TRBV9|TRBJ2-1|-|-
CASSVEWTGGVGEQFF
TGTGCCAGCAGCGTAGAGTGGACTGGAGGCGTTGGTGAGCAGTTCTTC
>TRBV7-8|TRBJ1-1|-|-
CASSLVARALADTEAFF
TGTGCCAGCAGCTTAGTGGCGCGTGCCTTGGCGGACACTGAAGCTTTCTTT